This T cell receptor beta chain was recorded in a study of CD8+ T cells in alopecia areata. The CDR3 is 15 amino acids. Trimming cost V 1 base and J 1 base, with 10 bases left between them. Germline CDR1 is LGHNT and CDR2 is FRNRAP. Study conclusions and caveats: Lesional scalp exceeded normal scalp in clonality, especially in alopecia totalis/universalis.

Treatment here: oral pan-JAK inhibitor, 5-10 mg twice daily. As the sequencing template, cDNA was produced by extracting RNA and reverse transcribing it. Profiled with immunoSEQ multiplex PCR; TCRdb holds only in-frame clones, not every one. The top ten clones hold roughly 4.2% of a sample with over 200,000 clones, around 66% of them seen once. On this clone itself: Antigen specificity is unknown.

The chain couples TRBV12-5 to TRBJ1-1; D is unclear. The sample was CD4+ T cells sorted from blood, taken at week 4, from a patient treated with tofacitinib. This TCR was recovered from a human donor with alopecia areata. CDR3 coding DNA: TGTGCTAGTGGTTTGGCTCTCTCCGGGAACACTGAAGCTTTCTTT. Translation: CASGLALSGNTEAFF.